Following are 16 T cell receptor beta chains from one sample sequenced in a study of CD8 T cells in ankylosing spondylitis. TCRdb re-called the 5' RACE reads with MiXCR, one entry per CDR3 protein. This sample has some 130,000 distinct CDR3 sequences, with roughly 10% found just once. Input material: blood, either unsorted or a sorted T cell fraction (not recorded which). These receptors were collected from a female donor with ankylosing spondylitis or in good health (not recorded which).

The V and J genes are TRBV2 and TRBJ2-3; 9 bases map to TRBD1. The germline V gene encodes CDR1 SNHLY and CDR2 FYNNEI. The CDR3 loop spans 14 amino acids. Trimming removed 7 bases from V and 1 base from J; junction bases left unmatched: 3. The CDR3 reads CASTRQGGTDTQYF. The CDR3 region has the DNA TGTGCCAGCACGAGACAGGGGGGCACAGATACGCAGTATTTT.

This clonotype came up many times. The V call is TRBV20-1, the J call TRBJ2-7; D uncertain. Per the germline V gene, CDR1 is DFQATT and CDR2 is SNEGSKA (reference sequence). V was clipped by 7 bases and J by 0 bases, with 16 bases between them. The CDR3 is 14 amino acids. The CDR3 DNA is TGCAGTGTGGTCTTACGAGCTAACTCCTACGAGCAGTACTTC. Amino acid sequence: CSVVLRANSYEQYF.

The chain employs TRBV3-1 and TRBJ2-3; D is uncertain. Per the germline V gene, CDR1 is LGHDT and CDR2 is YNNKEL (reference sequence). The germline V and J ends were trimmed by 2 bases and 1 base, with 4 bases remaining between them. The CDR3 loop spans 13 amino acids. CDR3 coding DNA: TGTGCCAGCAGCCAACGGGGCACAGATACGCAGTATTTT. Translated, it gives CASSQRGTDTQYF.

This chain links TRBV12-3 or TRBV12-4 with TRBJ2-7, with 10 bases identical to TRBD2. With V trimmed by 7 bases and J by 9 bases, 12 bases remained unmatched. The CDR3 consists of 14 residues. The CDR3 DNA reads TGTGCCAGCAAACTGACTAGCGGGCCCCACGGGCAGTACTTC. This gives the protein CASKLTSGPHGQYF.

In the case of this clonotype: This may arise from a read error, as a much more abundant clone is one base away. The conserved phenylalanine or tryptophan normally closing the CDR3 is absent here, so this likely arose from a read error. V usage is TRBV12-3 or TRBV12-4 and J usage is TRBJ2-7; the D gene is possibly TRBD1 (6 bases). The CDR3 runs 14 residues. V gave up 3 bases and J gave up 6 bases, with 15 bases separating them. The CDR3 DNA sequence: TGTGCCAGCAGTTTGAGGTGGGGGCCGTCCGAGCAGTACCTC. Its translation is CASSLRWGPSEQYL.

This clonotype showed up just a few times. This chain links TRBV30 with TRBJ2-7; TRBD2 might be the D (5 bases). The ends were cut back, 3 bases at V and 6 bases at J, with 21 bases in the middle. Germline-derived CDR1 and CDR2 are GTSNPN and SVGIG (reference sequence). The CDR3 has 15 amino acids. The DNA for the CDR3 is TGTGCCTGGAGCGACGGGGTCACCCTAGTCGGCGAGCAGTACTTC. This gives the protein CAWSDGVTLVGEQYF.

This clonotype was picked up a small number of times. With a much larger clone just one base away, this may be a read error. The rearrangement links TRBV11-2 to TRBJ2-1, with TRBD2 identical over 9 bases. V shed 7 bases and J 4 bases; nucleotides not matched to a gene: 14. The CDR3 contains 17 residues. The germline CDR1 and CDR2 sequences are SGHAT and FQNNGV. In nucleotides, the CDR3 is TGTGCCAGCAACTCCCCCGGCGGGACTAGCCCATACAATGAGCAGTTCTTC. Amino acids: CASNSPGGTSPYNEQFF.

This clonotype was seen repeatedly, ten times or more. This chain joins TRBV7-8 and TRBJ1-2; D unresolved. This CDR3 spans 14 amino acids. Germline V gives CDR1 SGHVS, CDR2 FQNEAQ. With 5 bases removed from V and 4 bases from J, the gap between germline ends came to 14 bases. The CDR3 DNA reads TGTGCCAGCAGCCGATACACGAAGAGCTATGGCTACACCTTC. Translation gives CASSRYTKSYGYTF. Full variable domain (outside the CDR3, taken from reference TRBV7-8 and TRBJ1-2): GAGVSQSPRYKVAKRGQDVALRCDPISGHVSLFWYQQALGQGPEFLTYFQNEAQLDKSGLPSDRFFAERPEGSVSTLKIQRTQQEDSAVYLCASSRYTKSYGYTFGSGTRLTVV.

This clonotype was picked up a small number of times. One end of the junction varies from germline; a read error may be responsible. The V call is TRBV10-1, the J call TRBJ1-1, with D unclear. Germline V gene sequence: CDR1 WNHNN, CDR2 SYGVQD (reference sequence). CDR3 size: 13 residues. As DNA, the CDR3 is TGCGCCAGCAGTGACGAGAAGAACATTGAAGCTTTCTTT. It is translated as CASSDEKNIEAFF.

This clonotype was observed a few times. The genes are TRBV12-3 or TRBV12-4 and TRBJ1-5, with D unclear. The CDR3 runs to 13 residues. Trimming removed 6 bases at V and 9 bases at J, with 15 bases between. CDR3 region: CASSPRELGPQHF. DNA of the CDR3: TGTGCCAGCAGCCCAAGGGAGCTCGGGCCCCAGCATTTT.

The table lists this clonotype with many counts. The chain combines TRBV12-3 or TRBV12-4 with TRBJ2-1; D is tentatively TRBD1 or TRBD2 (5 bases each). The CDR3 length is 16 residues. V lost 4 bases and J 3 bases, leaving 16 bases between the germline ends. CDR3 DNA sequence: TGTGCCAGCAGTTCCCGGGGCAGCGCAGACTACAATGAGCAGTTCTTC. Its protein product is CASSSRGSADYNEQFF.

This clonotype showed up just once. The V call is TRBV5-1, the J call TRBJ1-3; D may be TRBD1 (6 bases). With 0 bases removed from V and 2 bases from J, the gap between germline ends came to 12 bases. The germline V gene has CDR1 SGHRS and CDR2 YFSETQ. CDR3 size: 16 residues. In DNA, the CDR3 is TGCGCCAGCAGCTTGGGTGTCGGGGGCGCTGGAAACACCATATATTTT. Translation gives CASSLGVGGAGNTIYF.

V gene TRBV5-1 combines with J gene TRBJ2-2; unclear D gene. Looked up from germline, CDR1 is SGHRS and CDR2 is YFSETQ. The CDR3 is 16 residues long. Trimming cost V 0 bases and J 0 bases, with 9 bases left between them. The CDR3 sequence: CASSLGTTPNTGELFF. CDR3 coding DNA: TGCGCCAGCAGCTTGGGAACGACCCCGAACACCGGGGAGCTGTTTTTT.

This clonotype was counted ten times or more. This sequence joins TRBV20-1 and TRBJ1-2; possible D gene TRBD1, 6 bases. Trimming stripped 0 bases from V and 11 bases from J, with 16 bases between. This CDR3 has 13 amino acids. In germline, CDR1 is DFQATT, CDR2 SNEGSKA (reference sequence). The CDR3 DNA sequence: TGCAGTGCTAGAGATTCGGGGGCCAATCGTTACACCTTC. Translating it yields CSARDSGANRYTF.

This clonotype has ten or more counts. The rearrangement joins TRBV5-6 to TRBJ2-3; 10 bases line up with TRBD2. V dropped 5 bases and J dropped 0; count of bases not matched to a gene: 3. From germline, CDR1 is SGHDT and CDR2 YYEEEE. The CDR3 runs to 15 residues. In DNA form, the CDR3 reads TGTGCCAGCAGGGCGACTAGCGGGAGCACAGATACGCAGTATTTT. It yields the protein CASRATSGSTDTQYF.

The rearrangement links TRBV28 to TRBJ2-6; 7 bases match TRBD1. The V and J ends lost 2 bases and 4 bases, in that order; junction bases with no gene match: 14. Germline lookup yields CDR1 MDHEN and CDR2 SYDVKM. The CDR3 totals 19 residues. The CDR3, as DNA: TGTGCCAGCAGTTTAGGTGGGAACAGGGGATGGAAAGGGGCCAACGTCCTGACTTTC. Its translation: CASSLGGNRGWKGANVLTF.